Each of the 2 T cell receptor beta chains below was sequenced from the same sample in a study of cytomegalovirus exposure and HLA in healthy donors. Primers: 60 Vbeta forward and 13 Jbeta reverse. Libraries were prepared by immunoSEQ multiplex PCR; TCRdb keeps only in-frame clonotypes and omits some of them. The table shows about 150,000 clones, with 75% occurring only once. The sequenced material came from PBMCs. The source of these receptors is a man aged 25 to 40 in good health and CMV-seronegative.

V gene TRBV29-1 combines with J gene TRBJ2-1; D may be TRBD2 (6 bases). The CDR3 runs to 16 residues. V lost 1 base and J 7 bases, leaving 20 bases between the germline ends. CDR1 and CDR2 (germline): SQVTM, ANQGSEA. The CDR3 nucleotides read TGCAGCGTTGAAGGCTTTTTGGGACGCGGAGGGAATGAGCAGTTCTTC. Its translation is CSVEGFLGRGGNEQFF.

The chain joins TRBV7-9 to TRBJ1-4; D unclear. CDR3 size: 14 residues. Per germline, CDR1 SEHNR and CDR2 FQNEAQ (reference sequence). With 5 bases removed from V and 8 bases from J, the gap between germline ends came to 15 bases. The CDR3 nucleotides are TGTGCCAGCAGCCCACCGCCCTCGGGGGAAAAACTGTTTTTT. As protein: CASSPPPSGEKLFF.